This T cell receptor (beta chain) was documented in a study of cytomegalovirus exposure and HLA in healthy donors. Overall study results and limits: TRBV6-2, TRBV6-3 and some other V segments were excluded as indistinguishable. TCR beta V- and J-gene trimming, according to a later analysis, was linked to a missense DCLRE1C variant. TCR sequences were mostly rare, though some public TCRs occurred in many donors. A later analysis found common viral pathogens apparently linked to several of the most significant clusters.

The CDR3 spans 16 residues. Germline lookup yields CDR1 SGHRS and CDR2 YFSETQ. The germline V and J ends were trimmed by 7 bases and 2 bases, with 21 bases remaining between them. Of note for this clone: Its antigen is not identified.

The PCR ran on 60 Vbeta and 13 Jbeta primers. Some clones are missing from TCRdb's copy, which holds only in-frame ones; the method was immunoSEQ multiplex PCR. The table has over 150,000 clones, roughly three quarters seen once. This sequence was found in a male donor in good health and CMV-seropositive. The chain employs TRBV5-1 and TRBJ2-5; a possible D gene is TRBD2 (7 bases). Sequenced sample: PBMCs. The CDR3 region is CASSQFRGAVQETQYF. Written as DNA, the CDR3 is TGCGCCAGCTCGCAATTCCGGGGGGCCGTTCAAGAGACCCAGTACTTC.